This record concerns one T cell receptor (beta chain) sequence. Its specificity is unknown. This sample was included in a study of T cell clonotyping in hematopoietic cell transplantation. With 1 base removed from V and 4 bases from J, the gap between germline ends came to 16 bases. The CDR3 consists of 17 residues. The V gene's germline CDR1 is SGHAT and CDR2 FQNNGV. Only in-frame clones appear in the TCRdb table, and some are missing; sequencing was by immunoSEQ multiplex PCR. Of approximately 75,000 clones in the sample, around 94% were seen once. Whole-study results and caveats: Graft donor and pretransplant recipient Inverse Simpson Index values predicted broader posttransplant TCR diversity.

The receptor was isolated from a man between 45 and 60 years old in good health. Some clones in this sample may be carry-over from other donors' samples. The chain carries TRBV11-2 and TRBJ2-2; tentatively, D is TRBD1 or TRBD2 (6 bases each). What was sequenced was peripheral blood mononuclear cells. The CDR3 DNA follows: TGTGCCAGCAGCTTAGGAGGGGGGCGCGGCGGCACCGGGGAGCTGTTTTTT. It encodes CASSLGGGRGGTGELFF. Looking up the rest from reference TRBV11-2 and TRBJ2-2 gives the full variable domain: EAGVAQSPRYKIIEKRQSVAFWCNPISGHATLYWYQQILGQGPKLLIQFQNNGVVDDSQLPKDRFSAERLKGVDSTLKIQPAKLEDSAVYLCASSLGGGRGGTGELFFGEGSRLTVL.